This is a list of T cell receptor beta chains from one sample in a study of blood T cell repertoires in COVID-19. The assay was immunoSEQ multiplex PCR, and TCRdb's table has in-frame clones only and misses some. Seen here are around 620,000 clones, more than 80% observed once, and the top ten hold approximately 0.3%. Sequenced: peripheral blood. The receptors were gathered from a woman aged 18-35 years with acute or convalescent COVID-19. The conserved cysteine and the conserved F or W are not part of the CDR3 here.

ASSLDLDQPQH TRBJ1-5 TRBV7-3
ASSGPYMEQY TRBJ2-7 TRBV13
ASSLDRGVLF TRBJ2-1 TRBV11-3
ASSRPRGTNEKLF TRBJ1-4 TRBV28
ASSPGSYEQY TRBJ2-7 TRBV6-5
ASSQAGTGGANTEAF TRBJ1-1 TRBV3-1/TRBV3-2
ARSDIRGNTIY TRBJ1-3 TRBV2
ASSSGASKYQETQY TRBJ2-5 TRBV27
ASSSGQNLYNEQF TRBJ2-1 TRBV5-6
ASSSDMVNSPLH TRBJ1-6 TRBV5-4
ASSYSGQDLYEQY TRBJ2-7 TRBV6-5
AISESQGLTEAF TRBJ1-1 TRBV10-3
ASSFGQGAGQPQH TRBJ1-5 TRBV5-6
ASSPDLSGEKLF TRBJ1-4 TRBV5-4
ASSFVPGDGYT TRBJ1-2 TRBV7-6
ASSPRLALRADTQY TRBJ2-3 TRBV7-2
ASSFAGGSHQPQH TRBJ1-5 TRBV27
ASSLYIGGQGNGYT TRBJ1-2 TRBV5-8